Shown below are 11 T cell receptor beta chains from a single sample sequenced in a study of Graves' ophthalmopathy and Graves' hyperthyroidism. As the template, RNA transcripts were used to amplify TCR beta CDR3 regions. HTBI-primed first-round RT-PCR preceded second-round multiplex PCR. Each CDR3 protein is one row after TCRdb ran MiXCR on the multiplex PCR reads. The repertoire consists of approximately 700,000 distinct CDR3 sequences, with roughly 41% occurring once and the leading ten covering 40% to 45%. Sequencing was carried out using peripheral blood. These receptors all stem from an adult man with Graves' ophthalmopathy.

There are a few counts of this clonotype. The chain joins TRBV19 to TRBJ2-7; D might be TRBD1 or TRBD2, each matching 5 bases. Germline V gives CDR1 LNHDA, CDR2 SQIVND (reference sequence). CDR3 length equals 13 residues. The ends were cut back, 6 bases at V and 2 bases at J, with 11 bases in the middle. CDR3 bases: TGTGCCAGTAGGGGACCCGGAACCTACGAGCAGTACTTC. The encoded protein is CASRGPGTYEQYF.

The chain uses TRBV4-3 and TRBJ2-7; 7 nucleotides match TRBD2. The germline gives CDR1 LGHNA, CDR2 YSLEER. V dropped 4 bases and J dropped 3; count of bases not matched to a gene: 9. CDR3 length: 15 amino acids. The CDR3: CASSPRASGVYEQYF. In DNA, the CDR3 is TGCGCCAGCAGCCCCCGGGCTAGCGGAGTCTACGAGCAGTACTTC.

This clonotype has ten or more counts. This chain links TRBV29-1 with TRBJ2-2; 10 bases are shared with TRBD1. The CDR3 runs 15 residues. The germline gives CDR1 SQVTM, CDR2 ANQGSEA. CDR3 in DNA: TGCAGTGCCAAGCGGGACAGGGGTACGTCCGGGGAGCTGTTTTTT. Its translation is CSAKRDRGTSGELFF.

The gene calls are TRBV29-1 and TRBJ2-3; 9 positions match TRBD1. Per the germline V gene, CDR1 is SQVTM and CDR2 is ANQGSEA. The CDR3 has 15 amino acids. V lost 8 bases, J lost 4 bases, and 13 bases stayed unmatched. Here the CDR3 DNA reads TGCAGCCGATCGACAGGGGGTTTGTCCGCAGATACGCAGTATTTT. Translated, it gives CSRSTGGLSADTQYF.

V usage is TRBV20-1 and J usage is TRBJ1-5, with a possible D match to TRBD1 (6 bases). V was trimmed by 6 bases and J by 7 bases, leaving 19 bases between them. Germline assignment: CDR1 DFQATT and CDR2 SNEGSKA (reference sequence). This CDR3 has 14 residues. CDR3 DNA: TGCAGTGCCCCCAAGGGAGGGGGGCGGCAGCCCCAGCATTTT. This encodes CSAPKGGGRQPQHF.

In this sample, this clonotype turned up many times. The V call is TRBV29-1, the J call TRBJ2-5; TRBD2 matches 8 bases. CDR1 and CDR2 from the germline V gene are SQVTM and ANQGSEA. The CDR3 contains 16 residues. After removal of 3 bases from V and 2 bases from J, the junction contained 11 bases not matched to a gene. CDR3 sequence (DNA): TGCAGCGTTGAGGGACGGGAGGGCCTTTGGCAAGAGACCCAGTACTTC. This gives the protein CSVEGREGLWQETQYF.

This clonotype came up many times. The chain uses TRBV25-1 and TRBJ1-1; tentatively, D is TRBD1 (5 bases). The CDR3 consists of 15 residues. V was shortened by 4 bases and J by 1 base, with 13 bases between the two germline ends. Germline V lookup: CDR1 MGHDK, CDR2 SYGVNS. The DNA for the CDR3 is TGTGCCAGCAGTGCAATGTGGGGGAAGAACACTGAAGCTTTCTTT. This sequence encodes CASSAMWGKNTEAFF.

This clonotype turned up a few times. The V call is TRBV5-1, the J call TRBJ2-7; either TRBD1 or TRBD2 may supply D (5 bases each). This CDR3 has 17 amino acids. CDR1 is SGHRS and CDR2 is YFSETQ in the germline V gene. Deletions cut 0 bases from V and 5 bases from J, with 21 bases between. The CDR3 protein is CASSLAGRGGELDEQYF. The CDR3 nucleotides are TGCGCCAGCAGCTTGGCGGGACGGGGCGGCGAGTTGGACGAGCAGTACTTC.

The J gene is TRBJ1-1, the V gene TRBV6-5; 11 bases are shared with TRBD1. Per the germline V gene, CDR1 is MNHEY and CDR2 is SVGAGI. V was pared by 6 bases and J by 5 bases, with 8 bases of the junction left unmatched. The CDR3 runs 15 residues. In DNA, the CDR3 is TGTGCCAGCAGGCCGGACAGGGGGCGCAAAACTGAAGCTTTCTTT. Translated: CASRPDRGRKTEAFF.

The genes are TRBV11-1 and TRBJ1-1; D is undetermined. Per germline, CDR1 SGHAT and CDR2 FQDESV (reference sequence). V was trimmed by 1 base and J by 3 bases, leaving 9 bases between them. This CDR3 has 14 amino acids. The CDR3 here is CASSLGYEDTEAFF. The CDR3 nucleotides are TGTGCCAGCAGCTTAGGCTATGAGGACACTGAAGCTTTCTTT.

V is TRBV29-1 and J is TRBJ2-7, with D possibly being TRBD1 (5 bases). Trimming removed 8 bases from V and 2 bases from J, with 13 bases in between. This CDR3 is 12 amino acids long. The germline V gene has CDR1 SQVTM and CDR2 ANQGSEA. The CDR3 nucleotides read TGCAGCTTAGGGGAACAGACCTACGAGCAGTACTTC. It yields the protein CSLGEQTYEQYF.